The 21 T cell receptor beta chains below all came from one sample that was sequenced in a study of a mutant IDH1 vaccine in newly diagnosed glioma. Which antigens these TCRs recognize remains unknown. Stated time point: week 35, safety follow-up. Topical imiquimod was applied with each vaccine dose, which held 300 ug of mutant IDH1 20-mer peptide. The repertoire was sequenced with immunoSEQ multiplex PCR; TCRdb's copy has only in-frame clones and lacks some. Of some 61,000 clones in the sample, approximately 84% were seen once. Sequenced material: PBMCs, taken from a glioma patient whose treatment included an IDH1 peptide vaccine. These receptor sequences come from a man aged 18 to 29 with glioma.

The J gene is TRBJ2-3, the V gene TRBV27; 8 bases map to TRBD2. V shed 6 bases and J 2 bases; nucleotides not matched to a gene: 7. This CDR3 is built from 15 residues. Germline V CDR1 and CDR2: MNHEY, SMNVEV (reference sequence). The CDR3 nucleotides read TGTGCCAGCAGCCCCTTGCGGGGGGACACAGATACGCAGTATTTT. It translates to CASSPLRGDTDTQYF.

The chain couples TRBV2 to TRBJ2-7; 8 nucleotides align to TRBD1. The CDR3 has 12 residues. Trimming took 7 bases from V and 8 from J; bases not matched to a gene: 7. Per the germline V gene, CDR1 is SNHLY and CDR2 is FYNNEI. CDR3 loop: CASTTDRAKQYF. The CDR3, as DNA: TGTGCCAGCACCACGGACAGGGCTAAGCAGTACTTC.

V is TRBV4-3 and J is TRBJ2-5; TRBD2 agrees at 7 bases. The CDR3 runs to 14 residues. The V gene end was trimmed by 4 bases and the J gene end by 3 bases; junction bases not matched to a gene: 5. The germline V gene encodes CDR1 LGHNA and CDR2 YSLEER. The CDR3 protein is CASSRRSGEETQYF. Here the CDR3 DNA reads TGCGCCAGCAGCCGACGGAGCGGGGAAGAGACCCAGTACTTC.

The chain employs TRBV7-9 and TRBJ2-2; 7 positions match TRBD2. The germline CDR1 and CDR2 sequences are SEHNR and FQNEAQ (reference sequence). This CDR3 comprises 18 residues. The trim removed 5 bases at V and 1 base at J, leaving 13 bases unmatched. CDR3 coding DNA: TGTGCCAGCAGCCACCCCCAAACTAGCGCCGGGAACACCGGGGAGCTGTTTTTT. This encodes CASSHPQTSAGNTGELFF.

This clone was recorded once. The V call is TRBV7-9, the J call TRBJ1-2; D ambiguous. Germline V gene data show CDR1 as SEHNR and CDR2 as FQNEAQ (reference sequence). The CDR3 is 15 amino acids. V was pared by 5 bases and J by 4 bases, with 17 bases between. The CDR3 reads CASSLFEGRSYGYTF. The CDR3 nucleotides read TGTGCCAGCAGCCTATTTGAGGGCAGGAGCTATGGCTACACCTTC.

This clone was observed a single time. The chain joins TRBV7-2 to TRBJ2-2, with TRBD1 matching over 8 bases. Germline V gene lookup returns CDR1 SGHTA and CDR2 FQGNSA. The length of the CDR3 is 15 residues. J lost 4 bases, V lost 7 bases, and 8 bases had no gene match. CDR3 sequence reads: CASKLDRGSTGELFF. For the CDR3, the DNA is TGTGCCAGCAAATTAGACAGGGGAAGCACCGGGGAGCTGTTTTTT.

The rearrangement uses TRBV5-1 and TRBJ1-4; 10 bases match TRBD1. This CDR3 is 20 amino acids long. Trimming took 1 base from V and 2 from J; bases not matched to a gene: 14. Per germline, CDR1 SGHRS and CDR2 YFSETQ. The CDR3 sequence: CASSLTGQGVVGRTNEKLFF. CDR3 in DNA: TGCGCCAGCAGCTTGACTGGACAGGGGGTCGTCGGTCGGACTAATGAAAAACTGTTTTTT. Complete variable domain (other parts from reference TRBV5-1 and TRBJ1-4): KAGVTQTPRYLIKTRGQQVTLSCSPISGHRSVSWYQQTPGQGLQFLFEYFSETQRNKGNFPGRFSGRQFSNSRSEMNVSTLELGDSALYLCASSLTGQGVVGRTNEKLFFGSGTQLSVL.

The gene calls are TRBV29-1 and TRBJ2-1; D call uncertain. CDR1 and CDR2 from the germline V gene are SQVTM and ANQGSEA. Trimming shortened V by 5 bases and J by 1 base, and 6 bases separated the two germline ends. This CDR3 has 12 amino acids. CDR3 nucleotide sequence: TGCAGCGTTTTTTCATCCTACAATGAGCAGTTCTTC. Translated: CSVFSSYNEQFF.

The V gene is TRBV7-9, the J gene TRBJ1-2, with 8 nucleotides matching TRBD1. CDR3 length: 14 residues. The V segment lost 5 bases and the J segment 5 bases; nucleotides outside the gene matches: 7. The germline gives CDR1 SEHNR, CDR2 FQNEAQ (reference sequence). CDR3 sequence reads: CASSIRTGRYGYTF. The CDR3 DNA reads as TGTGCCAGCAGCATCCGGACAGGGAGGTATGGCTACACCTTC.

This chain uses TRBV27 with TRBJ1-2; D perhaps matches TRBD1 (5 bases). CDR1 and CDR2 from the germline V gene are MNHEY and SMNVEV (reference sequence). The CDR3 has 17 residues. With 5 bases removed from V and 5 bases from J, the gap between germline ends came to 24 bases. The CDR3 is CASSPRPGQIVGYGYTF. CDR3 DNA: TGTGCCAGCAGTCCGCGCCCGGGGCAAATAGTCGGATATGGCTACACCTTC.

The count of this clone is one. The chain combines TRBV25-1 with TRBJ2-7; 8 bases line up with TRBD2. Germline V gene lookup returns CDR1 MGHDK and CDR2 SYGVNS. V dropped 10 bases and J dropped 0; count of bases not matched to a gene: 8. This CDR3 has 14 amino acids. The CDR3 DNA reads TGTGCCACTCGGGGGGGGTTAAGCTCCTACGAGCAGTACTTC. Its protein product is CATRGGLSSYEQYF.

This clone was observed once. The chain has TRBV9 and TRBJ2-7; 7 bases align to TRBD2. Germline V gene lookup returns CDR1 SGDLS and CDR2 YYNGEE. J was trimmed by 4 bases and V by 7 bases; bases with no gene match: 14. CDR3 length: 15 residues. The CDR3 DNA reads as TGTGCCAGCGCCGTAGGTGCGGGAGCGGGGTACGAGCAGTACTTC. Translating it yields CASAVGAGAGYEQYF.

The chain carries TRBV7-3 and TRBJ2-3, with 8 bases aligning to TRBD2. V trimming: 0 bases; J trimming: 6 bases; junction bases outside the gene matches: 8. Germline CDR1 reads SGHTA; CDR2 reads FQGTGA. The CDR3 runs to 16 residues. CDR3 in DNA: TGTGCCAGCAGCTTAACTAGCGGGACCCTCGGGGATACGCAGTATTTT. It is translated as CASSLTSGTLGDTQYF.

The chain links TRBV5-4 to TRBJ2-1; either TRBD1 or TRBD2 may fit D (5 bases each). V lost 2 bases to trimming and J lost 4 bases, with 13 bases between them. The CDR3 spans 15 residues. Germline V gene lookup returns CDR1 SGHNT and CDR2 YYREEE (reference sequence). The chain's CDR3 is CASSFPGTEYNEQFF. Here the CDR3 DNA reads TGTGCCAGCAGCTTTCCCGGGACCGAATACAATGAGCAGTTCTTC. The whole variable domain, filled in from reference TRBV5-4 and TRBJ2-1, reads ETGVTQSPTHLIKTRGQQVTLRCSSQSGHNTVSWYQQALGQGPQFIFQYYREEENGRGNFPPRFSGLQFPNYSSELNVNALELDDSALYLCASSFPGTEYNEQFFGPGTRLTVL.

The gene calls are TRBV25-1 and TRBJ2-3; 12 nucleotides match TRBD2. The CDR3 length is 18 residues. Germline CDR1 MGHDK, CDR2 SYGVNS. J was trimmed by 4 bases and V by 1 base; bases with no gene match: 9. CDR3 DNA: TGTGCCAGCAGTGAATGGGGAGGGGCTAGCGGGGGGGCAGATACGCAGTATTTT. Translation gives CASSEWGGASGGADTQYF.

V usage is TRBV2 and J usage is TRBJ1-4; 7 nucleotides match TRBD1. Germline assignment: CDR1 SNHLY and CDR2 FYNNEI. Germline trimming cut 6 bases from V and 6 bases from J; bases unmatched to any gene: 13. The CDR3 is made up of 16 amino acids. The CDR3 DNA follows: TGTGCCAGCAGAGACCCGACAGGGACGCAAGATGAAAAACTGTTTTTT. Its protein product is CASRDPTGTQDEKLFF.

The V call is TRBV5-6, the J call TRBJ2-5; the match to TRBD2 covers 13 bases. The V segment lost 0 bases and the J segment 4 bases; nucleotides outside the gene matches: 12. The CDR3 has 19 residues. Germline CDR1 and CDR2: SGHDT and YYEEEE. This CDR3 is CASSLAYGLAGVMGETQYF. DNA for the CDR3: TGTGCCAGCAGCTTGGCATATGGACTAGCGGGAGTGATGGGAGAGACCCAGTACTTC.

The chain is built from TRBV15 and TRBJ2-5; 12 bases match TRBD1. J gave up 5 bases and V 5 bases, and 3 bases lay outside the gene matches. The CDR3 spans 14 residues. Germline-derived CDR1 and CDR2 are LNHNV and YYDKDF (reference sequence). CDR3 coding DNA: TGTGCCACCAGCGGGACAGGGGGCTCGGAGACCCAGTACTTC. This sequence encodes CATSGTGGSETQYF. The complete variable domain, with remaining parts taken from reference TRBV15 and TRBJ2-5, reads DAMVIQNPRYQVTQFGKPVTLSCSQTLNHNVMYWYQQKSSQAPKLLFHYYDKDFNNEADTPDNFQSRRPNTSFCFLDIRSPGLGDTAMYLCATSGTGGSETQYFGPGTRLLVL.

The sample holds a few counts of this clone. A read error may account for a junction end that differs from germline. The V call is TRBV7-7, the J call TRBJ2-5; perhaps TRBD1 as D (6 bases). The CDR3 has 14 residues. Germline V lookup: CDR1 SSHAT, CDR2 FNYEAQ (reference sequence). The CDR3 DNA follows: TGTGCTAGCAGCTTATTACAGGGAGAAGAGACCCAGTACTTC. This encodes CASSLLQGEETQYF.

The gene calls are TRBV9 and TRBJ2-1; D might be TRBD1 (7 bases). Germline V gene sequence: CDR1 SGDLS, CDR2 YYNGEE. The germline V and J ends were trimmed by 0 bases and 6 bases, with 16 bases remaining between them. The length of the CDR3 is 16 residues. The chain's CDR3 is CASSVEAGQRSNEQFF. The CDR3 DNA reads TGTGCCAGCAGCGTAGAGGCGGGACAGCGAAGCAATGAGCAGTTCTTC. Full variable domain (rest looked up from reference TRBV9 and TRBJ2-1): DSGVTQTPKHLITATGQRVTLRCSPRSGDLSVYWYQQSLDQGLQFLIQYYNGEERAKGNILERFSAQQFPDLHSELNLSSLELGDSALYFCASSVEAGQRSNEQFFGPGTRLTVL.

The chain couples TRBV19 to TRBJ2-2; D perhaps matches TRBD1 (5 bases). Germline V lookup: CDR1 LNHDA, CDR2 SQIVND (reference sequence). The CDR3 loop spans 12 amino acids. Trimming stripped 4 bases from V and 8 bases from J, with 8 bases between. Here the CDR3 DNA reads TGTGCCAGTAGTACGAGACAGGGGGAGCTGTTTTTT. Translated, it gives CASSTRQGELFF.